This T cell receptor beta chain was obtained from a study of cytomegalovirus exposure and HLA in healthy donors. This CDR3 has 16 amino acids. Germline values: CDR1 SNHLY, CDR2 FYNNEI. V lost 7 bases to trimming and J lost 0 bases, with 18 bases between them. A remark on this clone: Its specificity is not known.

Overall study findings and caveats: Overall, approximately 150 TCR beta chains were annotated as cytomegalovirus-associated.

TCRdb's table, derived via immunoSEQ multiplex PCR, lists solely in-frame clones and lacks some. The data contain 150,000 or so clones, roughly 86% of them singletons. The TCR comes from a young man in good health and CMV-seropositive. The sequenced material came from PBMCs. V gene TRBV2 combines with J gene TRBJ1-2, with D perhaps TRBD1 (6 bases). CDR3 in amino acids: CASNPLSRTANYGYTF. CDR3 DNA sequence: TGTGCCAGCAACCCCCTTTCGAGGACAGCTAACTATGGCTACACCTTC.